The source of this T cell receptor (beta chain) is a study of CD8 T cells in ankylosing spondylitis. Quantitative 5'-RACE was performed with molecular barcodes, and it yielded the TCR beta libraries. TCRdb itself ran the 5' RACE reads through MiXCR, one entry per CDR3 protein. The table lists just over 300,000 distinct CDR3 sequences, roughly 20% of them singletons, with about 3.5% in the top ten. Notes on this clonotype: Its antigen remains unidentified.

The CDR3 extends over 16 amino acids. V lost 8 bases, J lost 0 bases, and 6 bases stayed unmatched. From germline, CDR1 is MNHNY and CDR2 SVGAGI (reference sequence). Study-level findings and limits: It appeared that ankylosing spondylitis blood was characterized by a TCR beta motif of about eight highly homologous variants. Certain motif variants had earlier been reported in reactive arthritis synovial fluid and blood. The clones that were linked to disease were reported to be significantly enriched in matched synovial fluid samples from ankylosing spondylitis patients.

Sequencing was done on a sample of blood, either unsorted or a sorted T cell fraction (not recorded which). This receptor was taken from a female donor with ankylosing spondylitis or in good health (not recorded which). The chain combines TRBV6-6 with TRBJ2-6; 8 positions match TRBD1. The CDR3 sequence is CASSGQGRSGANVLTF. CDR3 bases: TGTGCCAGCTCCGGACAGGGTCGCTCTGGGGCCAACGTCCTGACTTTC.